The 20 T cell receptor beta chains below were found in one sample sequenced in a study of beta chain features in type 1 diabetes. The whole isolated RNA underwent reverse transcription, so sequencing captured expressed TCRB transcripts. Produced via immunoSEQ multiplex PCR; TCRdb's table is partial and in-frame only. The repertoire consists of approximately 380,000 clones, with less than 15% occurring once and the leading ten covering approximately 0.02%. Material: naive CD4+ T cells from blood. These receptors came from a woman aged 18-29 years in good health.

This clone was picked up a small number of times. This chain joins TRBV2 and TRBJ1-4; D perhaps matches TRBD1 (5 bases). The germline V and J ends were trimmed by 2 bases and 4 bases, with 14 bases remaining between them. The CDR3 covers 16 residues. Germline V lookup: CDR1 SNHLY, CDR2 FYNNEI. Here the CDR3 DNA reads TGTGCCAGCAGTGAACCTCCGGCAGGGCTTAATGAAAAACTGTTTTTT. It is translated as CASSEPPAGLNEKLFF.

This clone was counted only a few times. The rearrangement joins TRBV30 to TRBJ2-7; TRBD2 agrees at 10 bases. With V trimmed by 5 bases and J by 8 bases, 6 bases remained unmatched. The length of the CDR3 is 12 residues. Per germline, CDR1 GTSNPN and CDR2 SVGIG (reference sequence). Written as DNA, the CDR3 is TGTGCCTGGGGCTTAGCGGGAGGAAAGCAGTACTTC. This translates into CAWGLAGGKQYF.

V is TRBV27 and J is TRBJ1-4; 9 bases map to TRBD1. Trimming removed 5 bases from V and 7 bases from J; junction bases left unmatched: 5. CDR3 size: 14 residues. Germline CDR1 and CDR2: MNHEY and SMNVEV (reference sequence). CDR3 DNA sequence: TGTGCCAGCAGTCCGGGACAGGGATTTGAAAAACTGTTTTTT. Its translation: CASSPGQGFEKLFF.

The J gene is TRBJ1-1, the V gene TRBV7-9; possibly TRBD1 for D (5 bases). The V end was cut by 5 bases, the J end by 5 bases, with 15 bases between. The CDR3 is 14 amino acids. Germline V gene sequence: CDR1 SEHNR, CDR2 FQNEAQ (reference sequence). The CDR3 is CASSPQRGRTEAFF. The CDR3 nucleotides are TGTGCCAGCAGCCCCCAAAGGGGCAGAACTGAAGCTTTCTTT.

This chain uses TRBV5-1 with TRBJ2-1, with TRBD2 matching over 9 bases. The ends lost 0 bases at V and 7 bases at J; junction bases unmatched: 5. Germline assignment: CDR1 SGHRS and CDR2 YFSETQ. This CDR3 spans 15 amino acids. The CDR3 loop is CASSLVGSGSNEQFF. CDR3 coding DNA: TGCGCCAGCAGCTTGGTTGGTAGCGGGAGTAATGAGCAGTTCTTC.

The V and J genes are TRBV9 and TRBJ2-1, with 11 bases lining up with TRBD2. Looked up from germline, CDR1 is SGDLS and CDR2 is YYNGEE. V was clipped by 3 bases and J by 6 bases; unmatched bases: 17. CDR3 length equals 19 residues. The DNA of the CDR3 is TGTGCCAGCAGCGCCCACTTACGTTCCGGGACTAGCGGCGTCAATGAGCAGTTCTTC. Encoded protein: CASSAHLRSGTSGVNEQFF.

The V and J genes are TRBV11-2 and TRBJ2-5, with 9 bases that match TRBD2. The J call is uncertain, as TRBJ2-7 better fits the DNA end. CDR3 size: 14 residues. CDR1 and CDR2 from the germline V gene are SGHAT and FQNNGV. Here the CDR3 DNA reads TGTGCCAGCAGCTTGACTAGCGGTTCCTACGAGCAGTACTTC. This translates into CASSLTSGSYEQYF.

This chain uses TRBV29-1 with TRBJ2-3; 12 bases match TRBD2. This CDR3 contains 16 residues. Germline CDR1 is SQVTM and CDR2 is ANQGSEA. With 5 bases clipped from V and 0 bases from J, the junction kept 6 bases outside the gene matches. Written as DNA, the CDR3 is TGCAGCGTTTCAATTACTAGCGGGAGGAGCACAGATACGCAGTATTTT. Protein: CSVSITSGRSTDTQYF.

This clone was detected only once. V gene TRBV7-2 combines with J gene TRBJ2-5; 7 nucleotides align to TRBD2. Germline V CDR1 and CDR2: SGHTA, FQGNSA. The junction had 11 bases not matched to a gene; V was cut back by 5 bases and J by 5 bases. CDR3 length: 15 amino acids. The DNA of the CDR3 is TGTGCCAGCAGCCTAGTTGGGAGGGCCGTGGAGACCCAGTACTTC. Its translation is CASSLVGRAVETQYF.

V usage is TRBV2 and J usage is TRBJ2-1; TRBD2 matches 10 bases. J was trimmed by 7 bases and V by 8 bases; bases with no gene match: 5. CDR1 is SNHLY and CDR2 is FYNNEI in the germline V gene. The CDR3 covers 13 residues. The CDR3 region is CASLGLASNEQFF. CDR3 bases: TGTGCCAGCCTGGGACTAGCGTCTAATGAGCAGTTCTTC.

The chain employs TRBV18 and TRBJ2-2; D perhaps matches TRBD1 (6 bases). Trimming took off 6 bases at V and 4 bases at J, with 18 bases between the two ends. The CDR3 loop spans 16 amino acids. The germline gives CDR1 KGHSH, CDR2 LQKENI. The CDR3: CASSVQDRSFTGELFF. As DNA, the CDR3 is TGTGCCAGCTCGGTCCAGGACAGATCATTCACCGGGGAGCTGTTTTTT.

Comments on this clone: The sample holds other DNA sequences that translate to the same CDR3. This chain uses TRBV28 with TRBJ1-2, with 8 positions matching TRBD1. Germline CDR1 and CDR2: MDHEN and SYDVKM. The trim removed 4 bases at V and 4 bases at J, leaving 5 bases unmatched. CDR3 size: 14 residues. CDR3 nucleotides: TGTGCCAGCAGTTCAGGACAGGGTCCCTATGGCTACACCTTC. Its translation is CASSSGQGPYGYTF.

This clone was seen more than once but under ten times. The chain combines TRBV7-9 with TRBJ1-2; no clear D gene. Germline lookup yields CDR1 SEHNR and CDR2 FQNEAQ (reference sequence). V lost 3 bases and J lost 3, with 5 bases in between. CDR3 size: 12 residues. The chain's CDR3 is CASSLADYGYTF. Written as DNA, the CDR3 is TGTGCCAGCAGCTTGGCTGACTATGGCTACACCTTC.

In its sample, this clone was seen a few times. The chain has TRBV2 and TRBJ2-3, with D perhaps matching TRBD1 (5 bases). The CDR3 extends over 15 amino acids. Germline CDR1 and CDR2: SNHLY and FYNNEI. The germline V and J ends were trimmed by 4 bases and 0 bases, with 11 bases remaining between them. The CDR3 loop is CASSGQGMSTDTQYF. The DNA for the CDR3 is TGTGCCAGCAGTGGTCAGGGTATGAGCACAGATACGCAGTATTTT.

Only a few counts were recorded for this clone. J is TRBJ2-1 and V is TRBV6-5, with 8 nucleotides matching TRBD2. The germline CDR1 and CDR2 sequences are MNHEY and SVGAGI. This CDR3 spans 15 amino acids. J gave up 7 bases and V 6 bases, and 11 bases lay outside the gene matches. CDR3 protein: CASSRTGLADNEQFF. The CDR3 region has the DNA TGTGCCAGCAGCCGCACAGGACTAGCCGATAATGAGCAGTTCTTC.

The gene calls are TRBV7-9 and TRBJ1-1; maybe TRBD1 (5 bases). The CDR3 totals 15 residues. Germline-derived CDR1 and CDR2 are SEHNR and FQNEAQ (reference sequence). V was cut by 2 bases and J by 0 bases, with 10 bases left in between. Written as DNA, the CDR3 is TGTGCCAGCAGCTTAAGGACACAGCTGAACACTGAAGCTTTCTTT. Translation: CASSLRTQLNTEAFF.

The chain carries TRBV18 and TRBJ1-5, with D possibly being TRBD1 (6 bases). Germline V lookup: CDR1 KGHSH, CDR2 LQKENI. The CDR3 totals 16 residues. Trimming left V 3 bases short and J 0 bases short, with 12 bases between. CDR3 in amino acids: CASSPWTVFSNQPQHF. DNA for the CDR3: TGTGCCAGCTCACCCTGGACAGTCTTTAGCAATCAGCCCCAGCATTTT.

This clone was recorded a few times. The chain recombines TRBV11-2 with TRBJ2-3; 7 bases are a match to TRBD1. The CDR3 is made up of 14 amino acids. The J segment lost 2 bases and the V segment lost 5 bases, leaving 4 bases of the junction unmatched. Looked up from germline, CDR1 is SGHAT and CDR2 is FQNNGV. DNA of the CDR3: TGTGCCAGCAGCAGGGGGCCCAACACAGATACGCAGTATTTT. This translates into CASSRGPNTDTQYF.

A few counts support this clone. The chain recombines TRBV7-9 with TRBJ1-1, with D uncertain. V was trimmed by 5 bases and J by 8 bases, leaving 15 bases between them. The germline CDR1 and CDR2 sequences are SEHNR and FQNEAQ (reference sequence). This CDR3 contains 13 residues. In DNA, the CDR3 is TGTGCCAGCAGCCTAATGGGCAGCCAGGAAGCTTTCTTT. Translation gives CASSLMGSQEAFF.

The chain is built from TRBV5-4 and TRBJ2-5; possible D gene TRBD2, 6 bases. The CDR3 totals 16 residues. From germline, CDR1 is SGHNT and CDR2 YYREEE (reference sequence). The V end lost 0 bases, the J end lost 4 bases, and 16 bases lay between the germline ends. This CDR3 reads CASSLVLGGGRETQYF. CDR3 coding DNA: TGTGCCAGCAGCTTGGTGCTTGGTGGAGGGAGAGAGACCCAGTACTTC.